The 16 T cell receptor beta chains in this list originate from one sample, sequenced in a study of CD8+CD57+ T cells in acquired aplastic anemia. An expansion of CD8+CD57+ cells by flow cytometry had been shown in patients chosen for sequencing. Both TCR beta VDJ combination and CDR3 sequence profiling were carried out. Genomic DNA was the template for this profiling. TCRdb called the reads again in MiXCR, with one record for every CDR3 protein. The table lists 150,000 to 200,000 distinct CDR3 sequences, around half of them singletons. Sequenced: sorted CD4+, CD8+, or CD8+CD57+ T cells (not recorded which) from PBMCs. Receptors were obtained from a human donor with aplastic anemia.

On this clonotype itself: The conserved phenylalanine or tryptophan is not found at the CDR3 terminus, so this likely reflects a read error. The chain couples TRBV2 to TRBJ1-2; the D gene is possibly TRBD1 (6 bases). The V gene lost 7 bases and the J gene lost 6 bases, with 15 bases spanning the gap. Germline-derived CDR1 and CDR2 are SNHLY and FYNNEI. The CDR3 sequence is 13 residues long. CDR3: CASNPQSGDGYTC. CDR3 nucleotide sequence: TGTGCCAGCAACCCTCAATCAGGGGATGGCTACACCTGC.

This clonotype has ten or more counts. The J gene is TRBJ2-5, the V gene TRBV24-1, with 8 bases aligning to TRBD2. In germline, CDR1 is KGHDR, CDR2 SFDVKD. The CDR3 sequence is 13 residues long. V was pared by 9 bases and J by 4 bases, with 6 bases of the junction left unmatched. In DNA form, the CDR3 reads TGTGCCACCCGCCCCGGGGGGGGAGAGACCCAGTACTTC. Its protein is CATRPGGGETQYF.

The CDR3 DNA sequence: TGTGCCAGCAGTTTGCAAGGGACCCCCTGGGAGCAGTACTTC. It translates to CASSLQGTPWEQYF. J is TRBJ2-7 and V is TRBV28; TRBD1 or TRBD2 may be the D gene (5 bases each). Trimming shortened V by 3 bases and J by 7 bases, and 16 bases separated the two germline ends. Germline CDR1 and CDR2: MDHEN and SYDVKM. CDR3 size: 14 residues.

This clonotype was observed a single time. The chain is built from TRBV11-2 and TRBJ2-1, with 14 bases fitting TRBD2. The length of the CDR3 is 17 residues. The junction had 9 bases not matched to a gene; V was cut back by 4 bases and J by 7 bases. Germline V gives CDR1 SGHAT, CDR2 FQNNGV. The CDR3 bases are TGTGCCAGCAGCTCCCCGAGGACTAGCGGGGGGAAAAATGAGCAGTTCTTC. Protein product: CASSSPRTSGGKNEQFF.

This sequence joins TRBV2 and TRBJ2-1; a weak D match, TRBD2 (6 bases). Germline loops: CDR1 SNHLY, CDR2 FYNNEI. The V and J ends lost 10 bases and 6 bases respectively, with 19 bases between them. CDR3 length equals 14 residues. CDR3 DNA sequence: TGTGCCACCCAGCGGTGGAGGGGAGTCAATGAGCAGTTCTTC. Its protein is CATQRWRGVNEQFF.

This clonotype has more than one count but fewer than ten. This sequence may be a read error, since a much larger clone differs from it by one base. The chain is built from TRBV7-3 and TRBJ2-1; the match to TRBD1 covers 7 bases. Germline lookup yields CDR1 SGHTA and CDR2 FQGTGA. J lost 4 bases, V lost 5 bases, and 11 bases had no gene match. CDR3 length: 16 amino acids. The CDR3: CASSRDGGQEYNEQFF. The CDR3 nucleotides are TGTGCCAGCAGCCGCGACGGCGGACAGGAGTACAATGAGCAGTTCTTC.

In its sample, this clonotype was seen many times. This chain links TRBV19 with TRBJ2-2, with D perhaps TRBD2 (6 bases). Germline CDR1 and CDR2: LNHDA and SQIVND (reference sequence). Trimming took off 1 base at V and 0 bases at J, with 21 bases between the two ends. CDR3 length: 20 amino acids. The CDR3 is CASSIGFGYSGGSNTGELFF. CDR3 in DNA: TGTGCCAGTAGTATAGGTTTTGGCTATAGCGGCGGTTCGAACACCGGGGAGCTGTTTTTT. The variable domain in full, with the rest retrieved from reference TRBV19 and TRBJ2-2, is DGGITQSPKYLFRKEGQNVTLSCEQNLNHDAMYWYRQDPGQGLRLIYYSQIVNDFQKGDIAEGYSVSREKKESFPLTVTSAQKNPTAFYLCASSIGFGYSGGSNTGELFFGEGSRLTVL.

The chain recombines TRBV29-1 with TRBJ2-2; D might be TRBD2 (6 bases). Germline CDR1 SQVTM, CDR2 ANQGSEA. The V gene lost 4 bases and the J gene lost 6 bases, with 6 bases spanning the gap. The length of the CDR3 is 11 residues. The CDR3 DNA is TGCAGCGTTGGGGGGGCCGGGGAGCTGTTTTTT. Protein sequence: CSVGGAGELFF.

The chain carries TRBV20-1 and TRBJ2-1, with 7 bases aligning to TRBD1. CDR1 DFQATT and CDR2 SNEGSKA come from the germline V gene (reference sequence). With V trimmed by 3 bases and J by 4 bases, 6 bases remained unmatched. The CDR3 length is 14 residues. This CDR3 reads CSARLGGSYNEQFF. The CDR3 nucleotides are TGCAGTGCTAGGCTAGGGGGCTCGTACAATGAGCAGTTCTTC.

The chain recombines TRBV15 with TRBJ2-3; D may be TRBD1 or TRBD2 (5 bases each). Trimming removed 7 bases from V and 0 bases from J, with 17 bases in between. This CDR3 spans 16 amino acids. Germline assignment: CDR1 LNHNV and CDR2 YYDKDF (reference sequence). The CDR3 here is CATTPGVRASTDTQYF. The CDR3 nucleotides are TGTGCCACCACACCCGGGGTCAGGGCTAGCACAGATACGCAGTATTTT.

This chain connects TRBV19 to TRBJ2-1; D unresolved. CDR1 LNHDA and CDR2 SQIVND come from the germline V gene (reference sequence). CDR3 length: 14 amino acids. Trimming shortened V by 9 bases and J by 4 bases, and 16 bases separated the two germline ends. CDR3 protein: CASSYGPAYNEQFF. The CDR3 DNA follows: TGTGCCAGCAGTTACGGCCCAGCGTACAATGAGCAGTTCTTC.

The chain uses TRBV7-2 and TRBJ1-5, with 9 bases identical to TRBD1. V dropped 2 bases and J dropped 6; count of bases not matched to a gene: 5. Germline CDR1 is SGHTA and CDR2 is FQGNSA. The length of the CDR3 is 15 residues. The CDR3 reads CASSLSGTGLQPQHF. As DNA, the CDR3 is TGTGCCAGCAGCTTATCCGGGACAGGGCTTCAGCCCCAGCATTTT. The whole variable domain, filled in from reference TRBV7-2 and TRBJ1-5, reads GAGVSQSPSNKVTEKGKDVELRCDPISGHTALYWYRQSLGQGLEFLIYFQGNSAPDKSGLPSDRFSAERTGGSVSTLTIQRTQQEDSAVYLCASSLSGTGLQPQHFGDGTRLSIL.

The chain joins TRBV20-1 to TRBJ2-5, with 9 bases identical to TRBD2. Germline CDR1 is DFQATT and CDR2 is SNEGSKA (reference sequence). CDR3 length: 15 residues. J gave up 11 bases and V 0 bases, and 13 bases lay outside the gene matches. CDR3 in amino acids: CSARDASTSGPPQYF. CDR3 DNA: TGCAGTGCTAGAGATGCTTCGACTAGCGGCCCGCCACAGTACTTC.

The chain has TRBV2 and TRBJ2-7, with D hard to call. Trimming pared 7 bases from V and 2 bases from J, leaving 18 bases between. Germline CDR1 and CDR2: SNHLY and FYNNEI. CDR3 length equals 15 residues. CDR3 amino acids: CASKPAVGTTYEQYF. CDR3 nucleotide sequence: TGTGCCAGCAAACCAGCCGTAGGAACAACCTACGAGCAGTACTTC.

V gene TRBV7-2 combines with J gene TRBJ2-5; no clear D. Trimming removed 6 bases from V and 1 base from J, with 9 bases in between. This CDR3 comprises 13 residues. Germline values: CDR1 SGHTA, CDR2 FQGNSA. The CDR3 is CASRFSVQETQYF. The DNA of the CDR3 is TGTGCCAGCAGGTTCAGTGTCCAAGAGACCCAGTACTTC.

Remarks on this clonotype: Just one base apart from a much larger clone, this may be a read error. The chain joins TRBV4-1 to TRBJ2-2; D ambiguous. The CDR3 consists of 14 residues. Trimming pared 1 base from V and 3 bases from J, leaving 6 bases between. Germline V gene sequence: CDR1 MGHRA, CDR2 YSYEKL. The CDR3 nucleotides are TGCGCCAGCAGCCAAGGACTGCACACCGGGGAGCTGTTTTTT. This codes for CASSQGLHTGELFF.